This T cell receptor beta chain was documented in a study of Ad26.COV2.S vaccination and SARS-CoV-2 variants (dated by TCRdb to 2020 to 2022). In the study overall: Donors in the vaccine arm were drawn from COV1001, a phase I-IIa trial of Ad26.COV2.S in healthy adults that was multicentre, randomized, double-blind and placebo-controlled. Trial participants were randomized into five groups of five: low-dose or high-dose Ad26.COV2.S given once or twice, or placebo on both occasions. TCRbeta repertoire sequencing was used to assess the specificity and breadth of SARS-CoV-2-reactive T cell receptors after Ad26.COV2.S vaccination. Investigators did not know the trial group allocation while performing experiments and assessing outcomes. Ad26.COV2.S was administered intramuscularly at 5 x 10^10 or 1 x 10^11 viral particles, either as a single shot or as two shots given 56 days apart. The TCR-sequenced set comprised about 30 samples: some 20 Ad26.COV2.S vaccine recipients, 5 placebo recipients and 8 SARS-CoV-2 convalescent individuals.

On this clone: The antigen it binds to is not known. Base-call qualities are not available, and no considerably larger clone is one nucleotide away.

The germline V gene (reference sequence) supplies CDR1 SGHKS and CDR2 YYEKEE. Trimming at the junction amounts to 0 bases on V and 9 bases on J, and the germline ends lie 7 bases apart. The CDR3 contains 12 residues, cysteine and phenylalanine counted. The read is trimmed to its CDR3 DNA, 36 bases read in frame from base 1. The immunoSEQ Assay was used to sequence TCRbeta CDR3 regions. After extraction, genomic DNA underwent amplification by bias-controlled multiplex PCR, followed by high-throughput sequencing. In the paper's pipeline: To quantify the absolute abundance of every unique TCRbeta CDR3 region, sequences were collapsed and filtered. T cell fraction was estimated by normalizing TCRbeta template counts to usable DNA, with usable DNA measured through amplification of reference genes found in all nucleated cells. Repertoire TCRs were annotated as SARS-CoV-2-specific when V gene, CDR3 amino acid sequence and J gene were exactly matched to a known reactive TCR set. The reference SARS-CoV-2 TCR set came from MIRA and was filtered for enrichment in COVID-19-positive ImmuneCODE repertoires, removing public or cross-reactive TCRs. Based on the MIRA antigens, annotated TCRs were further analysed at the level of specific ORF or position within ORF. Breadth was defined as annotated unique rearrangements over total unique productive rearrangements; depth was the summed frequency of those rearrangements. TCR breadth was compared between groups using two-sided Wilcoxon rank-sum tests. TCRdb obtained this table from immuneACCESS and retained in-frame rearrangements with V and J assigned. These tables miss some clones; where compared with another copy, unresolved V genes account for less than half of the shortfall, and the remainder is unexplained. The V and J calls and clone size come from that table; D and trimming were worked out from the DNA. In this sample the table shows roughly 270,000 clones, about 87% of which occur a single time. The ten largest clonotypes hold roughly 3.5% of the sample.

Beyond this particular receptor, the publication reports: Comparing responses between vaccine doses or regimens was not something the study was powered to do. Spike-specific TCR breadth was higher in Ad26.COV2.S recipients than in placebo recipients (P = 0.0014). Vaccine and placebo recipients had comparable non-spike TCR breadth, which fits with the vaccine containing only spike. After vaccination, spike-specific CD8+ and CD4+ T cell responses were reported to show substantial breadth. According to the authors, total T cell responses may have been underestimated by the TCR breadth and depth analyses.

Reading the label with the study, this specimen's treatment or condition is: around 19 received Ad26.COV2.S at low or high dose, single or two shots; several received placebo; per-sample allocation not given. For vaccine and placebo recipients, the sequenced repertoires came from samples collected on day 63 after the first injection. Cohort 1b enrolled some 25 adults aged 18-55 years at a single site in Boston, USA, between 29 July and 7 August 2020. Ad26.COV2.S was a replication-incompetent adenovirus type 26 vector expressing a prefusion-stabilized SARS-CoV-2 spike protein from the original Wuhan strain.

The chain links TRBV5-5 with TRBJ1-5, with TRBD1 as a weak D call on 6 bases. This TCR came from a person aged 18-60 years who received the Ad26.COV2.S COVID-19 vaccine or a placebo. The source was peripheral blood, collected in a trial of Ad26.COV2.S vaccine versus placebo. The CDR3 is CASSLEGGPQHF. The DNA is as follows: TGTGCCAGCAGCTTGGAAGGGGGGCCCCAGCATTTT.